The 3 T cell receptor beta chains in this list originate from one sample, sequenced in a study of cytomegalovirus exposure and HLA in healthy donors. Use of 60 Vbeta and 13 Jbeta primers characterized the PCR. Repertoires were generated with immunoSEQ multiplex PCR, while TCRdb's copy carries only in-frame clones and drops some. The table records around 50,000 clones, approximately 80% of them present only once. The sample comprised PBMCs. These receptors originate from a man between 35 and 55 years old in good health and CMV-seronegative.

This clone appeared once. The V and J genes are TRBV7-2 and TRBJ1-5, with D possibly being TRBD1 (5 bases). CDR3 length: 17 residues. Trimming stripped 5 bases from V and 7 bases from J, with 24 bases between. Germline values: CDR1 SGHTA, CDR2 FQGNSA. CDR3 sequence reads: CASSPPLQGRAVQPQHF. The CDR3 nucleotides read TGTGCCAGCAGCCCCCCCCTTCAGGGCAGGGCGGTGCAGCCCCAGCATTTT.

This clone was found once. The CDR3 nucleotides are TGTGCCAGCAGCTTTCCCGCCGGGACAGGGAACGAGCAGTACTTC. Its translation: CASSFPAGTGNEQYF. This rearrangement joins TRBV7-2 to TRBJ2-7; 9 positions match TRBD1. Per germline, CDR1 SGHTA and CDR2 FQGNSA. V shed 3 bases and J 5 bases; nucleotides not matched to a gene: 8. The CDR3 length is 15 residues.

The V call is TRBV7-9, the J call TRBJ2-5, with D possibly being TRBD2 (5 bases). The CDR3 covers 15 residues. Germline CDR1 SEHNR, CDR2 FQNEAQ (reference sequence). V lost 1 base, J lost 2 bases, and 11 bases lay in between. CDR3 coding DNA: TGTGCCAGCAGCTTAGGTCGGCGGGCGCAAGAGACCCAGTACTTC. Translation: CASSLGRRAQETQYF.